The rows below give T cell receptor beta chains drawn from one sample of a study of breast tumors, draining lymph nodes, adjacent tissues. Using its own MiXCR run on the multiplex PCR reads, TCRdb lists one record per CDR3 protein. The sample has 150,000 to 200,000 distinct CDR3 sequences, roughly 30% seen once. Sequencing was carried out using axillary lymph node tissue. Receptors originate from a female donor with breast cancer. Some clones in this sample may be carry-over from other donors' samples. CDR3s include the opening cysteine and the closing phenylalanine or tryptophan. The D gene is left open where the match is weak. A clone size is listed for some rows: how often the clone was seen (once, few, many), or a class if it is expanded.

>many|TRBD2|TRBJ2-1|16|TRBV20-1
CSARNSLAGPDNEQFF
TGCAGTGCTAGAAACTCACTAGCGGGCCCTGACAATGAGCAGTTCTTC
>once|NA|TRBJ2-3|17|TRBV6-4
CASSDHSSGGTTDTQYF
TGTGCCAGCAGTGACCACTCCTCTGGGGGAACCACAGATACGCAGTATTTT
>few|NA|TRBJ1-2|13|TRBV28
CASSLFRGFGYTF
TGTGCCAGCAGTTTATTTAGGGGTTTTGGCTACACCTTC
>NA|TRBD2|TRBJ2-1|13|TRBV20-1
CSAILAGVNEQFF
TGCAGTGCGATACTAGCGGGGGTGAATGAGCAGTTCTTC
>many|NA|TRBJ2-5|15|TRBV5-6
CASSLALTGWETQYF
TGTGCCAGCAGCTTGGCCCTCACAGGGTGGGAGACCCAGTACTTC
>many|NA|TRBJ2-7|15|TRBV7-6
CASSHRLTGTYEQYF
TGTGCCAGCAGCCACCGGCTAACCGGGACCTACGAGCAGTACTTC
>many|TRBD1|TRBJ1-4|15|TRBV6-6
CASSWTRDRDEKLFF
TGTGCCAGCAGTTGGACCCGGGACAGGGATGAAAAACTGTTTTTT
>NA|NA|TRBJ2-3|13|TRBV30
CACNRDLTDTQYF
TGTGCCTGCAACAGGGATTTAACAGATACGCAGTATTTT
>NA|NA|TRBJ1-2|13|TRBV6-5
CASSLRDKYGYTF
TGTGCCAGCAGCCTCCGGGACAAATATGGCTACACCTTC
>NA|TRBD1|TRBJ2-6|18|TRBV6-2/TRBV6-3
CASSPRAGGNSGANVLTF
TGTGCCAGCAGTCCTAGGGCAGGGGGCAACTCTGGGGCCAACGTCCTGACTTTC
>many|NA|TRBJ2-7|14|TRBV4-3
CASSQDEEGTEQYF
TGCGCCAGCAGCCAAGATGAGGAGGGTACAGAGCAGTACTTC
>NA|TRBD2|TRBJ2-1|13|TRBV10-1
CASVTGGPHEQFF
TGCGCCAGCGTAACGGGGGGGCCCCATGAGCAGTTCTTC
>NA|TRBD2|TRBJ2-4|15|TRBV24-1
CATSGRSRGGNIQYF
TGTGCCACCAGTGGTCGATCACGGGGGGGAAACATTCAGTACTTC
>many|NA|TRBJ1-5|14|TRBV12-3/TRBV12-4
CASSLWGQNQPQHF
TGTGCCAGCAGTTTATGGGGGCAAAATCAGCCCCAGCATTTT
>NA|NA|TRBJ1-4|15|TRBV18
CASSSRKGGDEKLFF
TGTGCCAGCTCTTCAAGGAAAGGGGGTGATGAAAAACTGTTTTTT
>many|TRBD1|TRBJ2-7|16|TRBV5-5
CASSLAGTGPTYEQYF
TGTGCCAGCAGCTTGGCCGGGACAGGACCTACCTACGAGCAGTACTTC
>many|TRBD1|TRBJ2-7|15|TRBV7-6
CASNPGTGPLYEQYF
TGTGCCAGCAACCCGGGGACAGGTCCCCTCTACGAGCAGTACTTC
>NA|TRBD2|TRBJ2-1|14|TRBV12-3/TRBV12-4
CASSFAGGWNEQFF
TGTGCCAGCAGTTTCGCGGGGGGATGGAATGAGCAGTTCTTC
>NA|TRBD1|TRBJ1-5|15|TRBV14
CASNQRQGDDQPQHF
TGTGCCAGCAACCAGAGACAGGGGGACGATCAGCCCCAGCATTTT
>many|NA|TRBJ2-7|14|TRBV7-2
CASSLSNQAYEQYF
TGTGCCAGCAGCTTAAGTAATCAGGCCTACGAGCAGTACTTC
>many|TRBD2|TRBJ2-7|15|TRBV19
CASTVTSGTSYEQYF
TGTGCCAGTACCGTGACTAGCGGGACCTCCTACGAGCAGTACTTC
>few|TRBD2|TRBJ2-7|20|TRBV4-2
CASSRGQTGGPTSGAFEQYF
TGTGCCAGCAGCCGAGGACAGACCGGGGGACCTACTAGCGGGGCCTTCGAGCAGTACTTC
>NA|NA|TRBJ2-2|16|TRBV6-1
CASSELVAANTGELFF
TGTGCCAGCAGTGAATTGGTAGCGGCGAACACCGGGGAGCTGTTTTTT
>NA|NA|TRBJ2-1|13|TRBV27
CASSKQPTGKQFF
TGTGCCAGCAGCAAACAACCCACAGGGAAGCAGTTCTTC
>NA|TRBD1|TRBJ1-2|15|TRBV24-1
CATSGSTGGANGYTF
TGTGCCACCAGTGGTAGTACAGGGGGCGCGAATGGCTACACCTTC
>many|NA|TRBJ2-6|14|TRBV5-1
CASSGRVGANVLTF
TGCGCCAGCAGCGGGCGTGTTGGGGCCAACGTCCTGACTTTC
>many|NA|TRBJ2-1|14|TRBV7-9
CATTIGGVGNEQFF
TGTGCCACCACAATAGGCGGGGTGGGTAATGAGCAGTTCTTC
>NA|NA|TRBJ2-1|13|TRBV28
CASKATGSNEQFF
TGTGCCAGCAAAGCGACAGGATCCAATGAGCAGTTCTTC
>many|TRBD1|TRBJ1-4|15|TRBV20-1
CSARDTGATNEKLFF
TGCAGTGCTAGAGATACAGGGGCAACTAATGAAAAACTGTTTTTT
>NA|TRBD1|TRBJ1-6|14|TRBV4-2
CASSQGQGGSPLHF
TGTGCCAGCAGCCAAGGACAGGGGGGTTCACCCCTCCACTTT
>many|TRBD1|TRBJ2-5|13|TRBV20-1
CSARRTGWETQYF
TGCAGTGCCAGAAGGACAGGGTGGGAGACCCAGTACTTC
>NA|TRBD2|TRBJ2-2|19|TRBV5-1
CASSSRGLAGAGNTGELFF
TGCGCCAGCAGCTCTCGGGGACTAGCGGGAGCGGGGAACACCGGGGAGCTGTTTTTT
>many|NA|TRBJ1-5|16|TRBV4-1
CASSPVPGISNQPQHF
TGCGCCAGCAGCCCTGTCCCCGGAATTAGCAATCAGCCCCAGCATTTT
>many|TRBD2|TRBJ2-7|15|TRBV29-1
CSVEERLAGSYEQYF
TGCAGCGTTGAAGAGCGGCTAGCGGGGTCCTACGAGCAGTACTTC
>many|TRBD2|TRBJ2-7|15|TRBV11-2
CASSLVGGSSYEQYF
TGTGCCAGCAGCTTAGTGGGCGGGAGCTCCTACGAGCAGTACTTC
>NA|TRBD1|TRBJ2-3|16|TRBV19
CASSPLDRGGTDTQYF
TGTGCCAGTAGTCCCCTGGACAGGGGGGGCACAGATACGCAGTATTTT
>NA|NA|TRBJ2-7|14|TRBV27
CASSPRDTPYEQYF
TGTGCCAGCAGTCCCCGGGACACCCCCTACGAGCAGTACTTC
>NA|TRBD1|TRBJ1-5|17|TRBV10-3
CAISEHSRTGHNQPQHF
TGTGCCATCAGTGAACATTCACGGACAGGTCACAACCAGCCCCAGCATTTT
>many|NA|TRBJ1-3|14|TRBV30
CAWSEGQPGNTIYF
TGTGCCTGGAGTGAAGGACAGCCAGGAAACACCATATATTTT
>many|NA|TRBJ2-1|15|TRBV6-4
CASSDGLATYNEQFF
TGTGCCAGCAGTGATGGTTTAGCCACCTACAATGAGCAGTTCTTC
>many|TRBD1|TRBJ2-1|15|TRBV7-9
CASSPGPDRGNEQFF
TGTGCCAGCAGCCCTGGCCCCGACAGGGGTAATGAGCAGTTCTTC
>few|TRBD1|TRBJ2-2|15|TRBV6-5
CASSYSRGLHGELFF
TGTGCCAGCAGTTACTCGAGGGGGCTACACGGGGAGCTGTTTTTT
>many|TRBD1|TRBJ1-6|18|TRBV19
CASSMGASGTAKNSPLHF
TGTGCCAGTAGTATGGGTGCGTCCGGGACAGCTAAGAATTCACCCCTCCACTTT
>NA|TRBD1|TRBJ1-2|14|TRBV7-6
CASSPRQGAGGYTF
TGTGCCAGCAGCCCGAGACAGGGGGCTGGTGGCTACACCTTC